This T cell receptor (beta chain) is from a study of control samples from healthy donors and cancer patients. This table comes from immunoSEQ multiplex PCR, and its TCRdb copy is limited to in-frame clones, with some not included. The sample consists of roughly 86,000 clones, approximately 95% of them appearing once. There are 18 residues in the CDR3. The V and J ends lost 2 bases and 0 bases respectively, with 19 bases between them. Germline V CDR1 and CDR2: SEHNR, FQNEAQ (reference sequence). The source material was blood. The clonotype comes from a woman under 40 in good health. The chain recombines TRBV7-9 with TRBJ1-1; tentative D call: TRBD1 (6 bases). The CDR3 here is CASSLFLWGRGLNTEAFF. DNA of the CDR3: TGTGCCAGCAGCTTATTTTTATGGGGGCGGGGTTTGAACACTGAAGCTTTCTTT.